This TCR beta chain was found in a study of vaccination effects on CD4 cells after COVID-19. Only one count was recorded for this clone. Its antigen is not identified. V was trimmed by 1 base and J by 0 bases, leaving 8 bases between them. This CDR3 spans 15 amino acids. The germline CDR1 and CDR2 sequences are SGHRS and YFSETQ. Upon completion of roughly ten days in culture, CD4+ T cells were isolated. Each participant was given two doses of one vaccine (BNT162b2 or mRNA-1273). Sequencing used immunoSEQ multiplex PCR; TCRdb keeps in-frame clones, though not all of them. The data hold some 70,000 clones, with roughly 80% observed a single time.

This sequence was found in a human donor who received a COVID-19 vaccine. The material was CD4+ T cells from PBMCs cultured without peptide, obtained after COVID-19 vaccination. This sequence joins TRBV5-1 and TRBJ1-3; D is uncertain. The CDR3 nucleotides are TGCGCCAGCAGCTTGTCAGTCGTCTCTGGAAACACCATATATTTT. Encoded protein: CASSLSVVSGNTIYF. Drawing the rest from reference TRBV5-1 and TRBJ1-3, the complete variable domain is KAGVTQTPRYLIKTRGQQVTLSCSPISGHRSVSWYQQTPGQGLQFLFEYFSETQRNKGNFPGRFSGRQFSNSRSEMNVSTLELGDSALYLCASSLSVVSGNTIYFGEGSWLTVV.